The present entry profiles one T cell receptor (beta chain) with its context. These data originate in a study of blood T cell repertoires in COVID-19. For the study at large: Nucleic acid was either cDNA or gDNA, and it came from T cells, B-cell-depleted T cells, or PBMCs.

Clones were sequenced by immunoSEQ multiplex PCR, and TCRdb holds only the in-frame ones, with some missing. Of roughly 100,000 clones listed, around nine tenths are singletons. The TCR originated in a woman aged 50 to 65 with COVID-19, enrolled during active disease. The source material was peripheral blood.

The CDR3 nucleotides are TGTGCCAGCAGCGTCTTCGGGACAGATAATGAAAAACTGTTTTTT. Protein: CASSVFGTDNEKLFF. The chain uses TRBV9 and TRBJ1-4; 7 bases agree with TRBD1. Germline CDR1 reads SGDLS; CDR2 reads YYNGEE. The CDR3 totals 15 residues. V shed 2 bases, J shed 4 bases, and the junction held 5 bases outside the gene matches. Full variable domain (missing parts from reference TRBV9 and TRBJ1-4): DSGVTQTPKHLITATGQRVTLRCSPRSGDLSVYWYQQSLDQGLQFLIQYYNGEERAKGNILERFSAQQFPDLHSELNLSSLELGDSALYFCASSVFGTDNEKLFFGSGTQLSVL.